The 22 T cell receptor beta chains reported below all come from one sample, sequenced in a study of cytotoxic CD8 clonotypes in ibrutinib-treated CLL. Profiled with immunoSEQ multiplex PCR; TCRdb holds only in-frame clones, not every one. Here the sample spans approximately 210,000 clones, about two thirds being singletons. Sequencing was performed on PBMCs, taken after 24 months of ibrutinib treatment. The source is a human donor with chronic lymphocytic leukemia.

This clone was seen just once. The rearrangement links TRBV6-5 to TRBJ2-1; 10 bases fit TRBD2. The J segment lost 8 bases and the V segment lost 4 bases, leaving 11 bases of the junction unmatched. CDR3 length: 16 amino acids. The germline gives CDR1 MNHEY, CDR2 SVGAGI. CDR3 DNA: TGTGCCAGCAGTTTGGCTCTAGCGGGAGTATCTGATGAGCAGTTCTTC. Protein sequence: CASSLALAGVSDEQFF.

This chain connects TRBV18 to TRBJ2-1, with 7 bases fitting TRBD2. Per the germline V gene, CDR1 is KGHSH and CDR2 is LQKENI. With 3 bases clipped from V and 8 bases from J, the junction kept 13 bases outside the gene matches. This CDR3 comprises 16 residues. The CDR3 sequence is CASSPLPREASYEQFF. As DNA, the CDR3 is TGTGCCAGCTCACCGCTTCCCCGGGAGGCCTCGTATGAGCAGTTCTTC.

V and J are TRBV5-6 and TRBJ2-5, with 8 bases matching TRBD1. Germline assignment: CDR1 SGHDT and CDR2 YYEEEE. The CDR3 runs 14 residues. Trimming removed 7 bases from V and 5 bases from J; junction bases left unmatched: 10. CDR3 sequence (DNA): TGTGCCAGCCTGGACCAGGGGGCACAGGAGACCCAGTACTTC. Its protein is CASLDQGAQETQYF.

The chain combines TRBV5-1 with TRBJ2-2; a weak D match, TRBD2 (5 bases). This CDR3 is built from 13 residues. Trimming shortened V by 6 bases and J by 4 bases, and 10 bases separated the two germline ends. Germline V CDR1 and CDR2: SGHRS, YFSETQ. CDR3 loop: CASKSGTTGELFF. The CDR3 nucleotides read TGCGCCAGCAAGTCGGGAACCACCGGGGAGCTGTTTTTT.

The rearrangement links TRBV2 to TRBJ1-2; D perhaps matches TRBD1 (5 bases). Germline-derived CDR1 and CDR2 are SNHLY and FYNNEI. This CDR3 contains 14 residues. Trimming cost V 8 bases and J 3 bases, with 16 bases left between them. The CDR3 sequence: CASGLSRGDYGYTF. In nucleotides, the CDR3 is TGTGCCAGCGGACTCTCCCGAGGGGACTATGGCTACACCTTC.

V is TRBV15 and J is TRBJ1-2; D is undetermined. The CDR3 has 21 amino acids. Per the germline V gene, CDR1 is LNHNV and CDR2 is YYDKDF (reference sequence). V was pared by 0 bases and J by 3 bases, with 29 bases between. The CDR3 reads CATSRDRIFGPFKEKDYGYTF. The CDR3 nucleotides are TGTGCCACCAGCAGAGACCGTATCTTTGGACCGTTCAAAGAGAAAGACTATGGCTACACCTTC.

The chain carries TRBV6-1 and TRBJ2-3, with D possibly TRBD1 on 5 matching bases. CDR1 is MNHNS, CDR2 SASEGT, per germline. The CDR3 runs to 14 residues. V was pared by 8 bases and J by 1 base, with 13 bases between. The CDR3 region has the DNA TGTGCCAGCCTCAGCGTAGGGGGCACAGATACGCAGTATTTT. Amino acid sequence: CASLSVGGTDTQYF.

The rearrangement joins TRBV5-4 to TRBJ2-7; no clear D. Trimming took 1 base from V and 3 from J, leaving 8 bases between them. This CDR3 is 13 amino acids long. CDR1 is SGHNT and CDR2 is YYREEE in the germline V gene (reference sequence). The CDR3, as DNA: TGTGCCAGCAGCTTGAAAGGGATCTACGAGCAGTACTTC. Protein product: CASSLKGIYEQYF.

This clone has just a few counts. V and J are TRBV10-3 and TRBJ1-5, with a weak D call TRBD1 (5 bases). The V gene's germline CDR1 is ENHRY and CDR2 SYGVKD. The CDR3 loop spans 14 amino acids. V dropped 2 bases and J dropped 2 bases, with 7 bases sitting between them. CDR3 in DNA: TGTGCCATCAGTGAGGACAGTCGCAATCAGCCCCAGCATTTT. Its translation is CAISEDSRNQPQHF.

The chain recombines TRBV29-1 with TRBJ2-7; TRBD1 or TRBD2 may be the D gene (5 bases each). V lost 4 bases and J lost 4, with 17 bases in between. This CDR3 comprises 14 residues. Germline CDR1 reads SQVTM; CDR2 reads ANQGSEA. CDR3 residues: CSVARAGTGYEQYF. CDR3 coding DNA: TGCAGCGTTGCAAGGGCAGGGACGGGGTACGAGCAGTACTTC.

V usage is TRBV19 and J usage is TRBJ2-3, with D possibly matching TRBD1 (5 bases). This CDR3 has 15 amino acids. Per the germline V gene, CDR1 is LNHDA and CDR2 is SQIVND (reference sequence). V lost 6 bases, J lost 3 bases, and 16 bases lay in between. The CDR3 nucleotides are TGTGCCAGTAGGCCCCAGGGAAGTGGGACAGATACGCAGTATTTT. Encoded protein: CASRPQGSGTDTQYF.

This chain uses TRBV7-9 with TRBJ2-7, with 8 bases fitting TRBD1. This CDR3 is 14 amino acids long. Trimming took 5 bases from V and 3 from J; bases not matched to a gene: 6. CDR1 is SEHNR and CDR2 is FQNEAQ in the germline V gene (reference sequence). DNA for the CDR3: TGTGCCAGCAGCACCCCGGGACAGGTCTACGAGCAGTACTTC. Protein product: CASSTPGQVYEQYF.

This sequence joins TRBV7-2 and TRBJ2-7, with 10 nucleotides matching TRBD2. The CDR3 runs 16 residues. The germline CDR1 and CDR2 sequences are SGHTA and FQGNSA. The trim removed 1 base at V and 1 base at J, leaving 4 bases unmatched. CDR3 loop: CASSLGPGLASYEQYF. The CDR3 DNA is TGTGCCAGCAGCTTAGGGCCGGGACTAGCGTCCTACGAGCAGTACTTC.

The gene calls are TRBV7-9 and TRBJ2-7, with D possibly TRBD2 on 5 matching bases. CDR1 is SEHNR, CDR2 FQNEAQ, per germline (reference sequence). CDR3 size: 14 residues. V lost 5 bases and J lost 4, with 15 bases in between. CDR3 coding DNA: TGTGCCAGCAGCCGACTCGAAAGCGGTTACGAGCAGTACTTC. This encodes CASSRLESGYEQYF.

This clone was recorded once. The chain recombines TRBV2 with TRBJ1-1; a possible D gene is TRBD1 (6 bases). This CDR3 spans 13 amino acids. Germline lookup yields CDR1 SNHLY and CDR2 FYNNEI. Trimming pared 4 bases from V and 4 bases from J, leaving 10 bases between. The CDR3 loop is CASSVRQVTEAFF. The CDR3, as DNA: TGTGCCAGCAGTGTTCGACAGGTCACTGAAGCTTTCTTT.

The V gene is TRBV27, the J gene TRBJ2-7; D remains unclear. This CDR3 has 14 residues. The V end lost 0 bases, the J end lost 0 bases, and 6 bases lay between the germline ends. Germline V gene data show CDR1 as MNHEY and CDR2 as SMNVEV (reference sequence). The CDR3 here is CASSLSMSSYEQYF. CDR3 sequence (DNA): TGTGCCAGCAGTTTATCAATGAGCTCCTACGAGCAGTACTTC.

The rearrangement joins TRBV6-5 to TRBJ1-2; 8 bases are shared with TRBD1. Germline loops: CDR1 MNHEY, CDR2 SVGAGI. The ends lost 6 bases at V and 5 bases at J; junction bases unmatched: 8. The length of the CDR3 is 14 residues. The CDR3 loop reads CASSLSGQEYGYTF. DNA for the CDR3: TGTGCCAGCAGCTTATCGGGACAGGAGTATGGCTACACCTTC.

The CDR3 DNA follows: TGTGCCAGCCAGCCAGGTCCTTCCTACGAGCAGTACTTC. Translation: CASQPGPSYEQYF. The chain combines TRBV27 with TRBJ2-7; D is unresolved. Per germline, CDR1 MNHEY and CDR2 SMNVEV (reference sequence). Trimming stripped 8 bases from V and 1 base from J, with 12 bases between. The CDR3 covers 13 residues.

The rearrangement uses TRBV28 and TRBJ2-6, with 7 bases fitting TRBD2. Germline V gene data show CDR1 as MDHEN and CDR2 as SYDVKM. The CDR3 extends over 17 amino acids. CDR3 in amino acids: CAIHNQRGVTGANVLTF. The DNA for the CDR3 is TGTGCTATTCACAACCAACGGGGGGTGACTGGGGCCAACGTCCTGACTTTC.

The V and J genes are TRBV5-1 and TRBJ1-1; 9 bases match TRBD1. After removal of 2 bases from V and 0 bases from J, the junction contained 5 bases not matched to a gene. Germline CDR1 SGHRS, CDR2 YFSETQ. The CDR3 totals 16 residues. In DNA form, the CDR3 reads TGCGCCAGCAGCTTACAGGGGGCGCGGATGAACACTGAAGCTTTCTTT. It specifies CASSLQGARMNTEAFF.

The CDR3 spells CASSAGQGLYYNEQFF. CDR3 DNA sequence: TGTGCCAGCAGCGCCGGACAGGGGTTGTACTACAATGAGCAGTTCTTC. V usage is TRBV7-9 and J usage is TRBJ2-1; 9 bases line up with TRBD1. CDR3 length: 16 residues. Trimming took 5 bases from V and 3 from J; bases not matched to a gene: 8. Germline values: CDR1 SEHNR, CDR2 FQNEAQ (reference sequence).

A word on this clone: Compared with germline, one end of the junction differs, possibly owing to a read error. The chain couples TRBV5-3 to TRBJ2-7; tentatively, D is TRBD2 (6 bases). TRBV5-3 is recorded as an ORF, its role being uncertain. CDR3 length equals 13 residues. This CDR3 is CASSYGTFYEQYF. In DNA form, the CDR3 reads TGTGCCAGCAGCTACGGGACTTTCTACGAGCAGTACTTC.